The entry below gives a single T cell receptor beta chain sequence along with its context. Its antigen is as yet unknown. Only in-frame clones appear in the TCRdb table, and some are missing; sequencing was by immunoSEQ multiplex PCR. The data contain hundreds of thousands of clones, 96% of them singletons. This CDR3 contains 13 residues. Germline loops: CDR1 MDHEN, CDR2 SYDVKM. The V gene lost 6 bases and the J gene lost 5 bases, with 13 bases spanning the gap. The sample originates from a study of shared clonotypes between healthy human individuals. Broader study findings: The donor pool, a small one, limited the genetic and exposure-history diversity represented.

Every donor, a Caucasian adult, lived in Nashville, Tennessee. The sample comprised naive CD4+ T cells sorted from blood. Noted subset: CD45RA+ positively selected. The gene calls are TRBV28 and TRBJ1-1; D unresolved. The sequence was collected from a woman in her twenties or thirties in good health. CDR3 sequence reads: CASSFLPKTEAFF. CDR3 DNA sequence: TGTGCCAGCAGCTTCCTTCCGAAGACTGAAGCTTTCTTT.